Listed below are T cell receptor beta chains from one sample, sequenced in a study of identical twins. TCRdb reprocessed the 5' RACE reads with MiXCR, giving one entry per CDR3 protein. The sample includes around 450,000 distinct CDR3 sequences, about 14% of them seen just once. The sample also formed part of further work on yellow fever vaccine responses in identical twins.

Sequencing was performed on CD4+ T cells sorted from blood. All receptors come from a woman in her late teens or twenties in good health. CDR3s include the opening cysteine and the closing phenylalanine or tryptophan. Fields, in order: CDR3 length, J gene, D gene, V gene, clone size, CDR3 protein, CDR3 DNA. D genes are given only for firm matches. Clone size is given for some rows only: seen once, a few or many times, or a class if the clone is expanded.

15 | TRBJ2-1 | . | TRBV6-2/TRBV6-3 | few | CASSLSVPSYNEQFF | TGTGCCAGCAGTTTATCGGTCCCATCCTACAATGAGCAGTTCTTC
14 | TRBJ2-5 | . | TRBV3-1 | . | CASSRLDPKETQYF | TGTGCCAGCAGTCGACTGGATCCCAAGGAGACCCAGTACTTC
15 | TRBJ2-7 | TRBD2 | TRBV4-3 | . | CASSQEASGVWGQYF | TGCGCCAGCAGCCAAGAGGCTAGCGGGGTATGGGGGCAGTACTTC
16 | TRBJ2-4 | . | TRBV20-1 | many | CSARDVGGLAKNIQYF | TGCAGTGCTAGAGACGTAGGGGGATTAGCCAAAAACATTCAGTACTTC
13 | TRBJ2-1 | . | TRBV5-1 | few | CASSLRLNNEQFF | TGCGCCAGCAGTCTGAGACTAAACAATGAGCAGTTCTTC
16 | TRBJ2-5 | . | TRBV29-1 | many | CSAQRFGIALRWTQYF | TGCAGCGCCCAAAGATTCGGGATTGCCCTTCGGTGGACCCAGTACTTC
14 | TRBJ2-1 | . | TRBV7-2 | . | CASSSRTSGVGQFF | TGTGCCAGCAGCTCCCGGACCTCCGGAGTGGGGCAGTTCTTC
14 | TRBJ1-1 | . | TRBV5-1 | few | CASSPVGDNTEAFF | TGCGCCAGCAGCCCGGTTGGGGACAACACTGAAGCTTTCTTT
14 | TRBJ2-2 | . | TRBV28 | . | CASNRLGYTGELFF | TGTGCCAGCAATCGGCTAGGATATACCGGGGAGCTGTTTTTT
18 | TRBJ2-1 | . | TRBV11-2 | . | CASSSTSSLEGFYNEQFF | TGTGCCAGCAGCTCCACTTCCTCGCTAGAGGGGTTCTACAATGAGCAGTTCTTC
19 | TRBJ2-3 | TRBD2 | TRBV5-1 | . | CASSSIPKTLAGNTDTQYF | TGCGCCAGCAGCTCGATCCCGAAAACCCTAGCGGGAAACACAGATACGCAGTATTTT
15 | TRBJ1-6 | . | TRBV6-1 | many | CASFRGGSYNSPLHF | TGTGCCAGCTTCCGGGGGGGCTCCTATAATTCACCCCTCCACTTT
15 | TRBJ2-5 | . | TRBV2 | . | CASSEGGQPQETQYF | TGTGCCAGCAGTGAAGGCGGACAGCCCCAAGAGACCCAGTACTTC
15 | TRBJ2-3 | TRBD2 | TRBV15 | . | CATSKRTSKTDTQYF | TGTGCCACCAGCAAGAGGACTAGTAAGACAGATACGCAGTATTTT
14 | TRBJ1-2 | TRBD1 | TRBV5-1 | few | CASSFPDRIYGYTF | TGCGCCAGCAGCTTTCCGGACAGGATCTATGGCTACACCTTC
16 | TRBJ2-1 | . | TRBV5-1 | . | CASRVSSLSSYNEQFF | TGCGCCAGCAGAGTCTCTTCCCTAAGCTCCTACAATGAGCAGTTCTTC
13 | TRBJ2-7 | . | TRBV3-1 | . | CASSYGTPAEQYF | TGTGCCAGCAGCTACGGGACTCCGGCCGAGCAGTACTTC
14 | TRBJ1-6 | . | TRBV3-1 | . | CASSQRRGNSPLHF | TGTGCCAGCAGCCAAAGGCGGGGAAATTCACCCCTCCACTTT
13 | TRBJ2-5 | . | TRBV2 | few | CASSEAREETQYF | TGTGCCAGCAGTGAAGCCCGGGAAGAGACCCAGTACTTC
13 | TRBJ2-5 | . | TRBV5-1 | . | CASSLAAPETQYF | TGCGCCAGCAGCTTGGCAGCTCCCGAGACCCAGTACTTC
16 | TRBJ1-3 | . | TRBV19 | few | CASSIRTTDSGNTIYF | TGTGCCAGTAGTATAAGGACGACCGACTCTGGAAACACCATATATTTT
14 | TRBJ2-3 | TRBD1 | TRBV29-1 | many | CSVETGVGTDTQYF | TGCAGCGTAGAGACAGGGGTCGGCACAGATACGCAGTATTTT
15 | TRBJ2-7 | . | TRBV6-2/TRBV6-3 | . | CASSYSPAASYEQYF | TGTGCCAGCAGTTACTCGCCCGCAGCCTCCTACGAGCAGTACTTC
14 | TRBJ2-1 | TRBD2 | TRBV7-2 | many | CASSLVTSSDEQFF | TGTGCCAGCAGCTTAGTGACTAGCAGCGATGAGCAGTTCTTC
14 | TRBJ2-7 | . | TRBV7-9 | many | CASSFRQNFYEQYF | TGTGCCAGCAGCTTCAGACAGAATTTCTACGAGCAGTACTTC
14 | TRBJ2-4 | TRBD1 | TRBV3-1 | few | CASSQGTGKNIQYF | TGTGCCAGCAGCCAAGGGACAGGGAAAAACATTCAGTACTTC
15 | TRBJ2-7 | TRBD2 | TRBV5-1 | few | CASSLISGGTYEQYF | TGCGCCAGCAGCTTGATAAGCGGGGGAACCTACGAGCAGTACTTC
12 | TRBJ1-5 | . | TRBV19 | . | CASSIWGQPQHF | TGTGCCAGTAGTATATGGGGTCAGCCCCAGCATTTT
15 | TRBJ2-4 | . | TRBV28 | few | CASSGAGLAKNIQYF | TGTGCCAGCAGTGGGGCAGGACTTGCCAAAAACATTCAGTACTTC